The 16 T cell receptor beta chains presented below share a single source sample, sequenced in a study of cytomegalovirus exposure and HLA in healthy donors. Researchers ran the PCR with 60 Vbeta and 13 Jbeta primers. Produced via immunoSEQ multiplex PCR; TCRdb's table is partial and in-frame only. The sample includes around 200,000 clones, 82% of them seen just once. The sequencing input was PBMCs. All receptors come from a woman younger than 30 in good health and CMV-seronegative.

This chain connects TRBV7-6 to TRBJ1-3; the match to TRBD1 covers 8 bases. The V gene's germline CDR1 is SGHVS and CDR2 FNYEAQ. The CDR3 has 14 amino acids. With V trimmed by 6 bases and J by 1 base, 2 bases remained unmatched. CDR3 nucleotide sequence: TGTGCCAGCAGTAGGACAGGGTCTGGAAACACCATATATTTT. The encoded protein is CASSRTGSGNTIYF.

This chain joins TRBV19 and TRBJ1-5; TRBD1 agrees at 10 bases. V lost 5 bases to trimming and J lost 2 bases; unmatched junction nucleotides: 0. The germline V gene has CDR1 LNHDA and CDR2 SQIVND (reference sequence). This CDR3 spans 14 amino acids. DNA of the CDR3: TGTGCCAGTAGTGGGACAGGGGGCAATCAGCCCCAGCATTTT. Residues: CASSGTGGNQPQHF.

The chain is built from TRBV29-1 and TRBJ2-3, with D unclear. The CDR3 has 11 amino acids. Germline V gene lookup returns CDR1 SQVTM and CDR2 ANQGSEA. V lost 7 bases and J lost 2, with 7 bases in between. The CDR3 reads CSARYTDTQYF. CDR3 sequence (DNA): TGCAGCGCGCGATACACAGATACGCAGTATTTT.

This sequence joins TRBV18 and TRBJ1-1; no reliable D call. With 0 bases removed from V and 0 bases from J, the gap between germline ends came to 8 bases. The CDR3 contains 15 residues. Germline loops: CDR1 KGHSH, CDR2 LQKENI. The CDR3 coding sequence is TGTGCCAGCTCACCACCGGGCATTTTGAACACTGAAGCTTTCTTT. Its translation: CASSPPGILNTEAFF.

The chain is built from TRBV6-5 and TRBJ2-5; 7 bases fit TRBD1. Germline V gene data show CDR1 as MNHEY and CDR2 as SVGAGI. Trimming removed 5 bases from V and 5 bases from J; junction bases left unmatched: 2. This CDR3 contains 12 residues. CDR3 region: CASSRQGETQYF. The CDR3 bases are TGTGCCAGCAGTCGACAGGGTGAGACCCAGTACTTC.

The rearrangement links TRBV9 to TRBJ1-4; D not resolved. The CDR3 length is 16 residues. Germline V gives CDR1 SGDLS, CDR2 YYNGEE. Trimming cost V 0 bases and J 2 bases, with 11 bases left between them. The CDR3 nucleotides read TGTGCCAGCAGCGTAGACCGGGATCGGACTAATGAAAAACTGTTTTTT. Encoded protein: CASSVDRDRTNEKLFF. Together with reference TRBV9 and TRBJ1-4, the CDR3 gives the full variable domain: DSGVTQTPKHLITATGQRVTLRCSPRSGDLSVYWYQQSLDQGLQFLIQYYNGEERAKGNILERFSAQQFPDLHSELNLSSLELGDSALYFCASSVDRDRTNEKLFFGSGTQLSVL.

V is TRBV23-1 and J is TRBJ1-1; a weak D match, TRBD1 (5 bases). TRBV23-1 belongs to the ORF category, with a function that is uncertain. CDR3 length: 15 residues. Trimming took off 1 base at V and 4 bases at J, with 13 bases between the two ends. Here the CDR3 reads CASSQFSEDTTEAFF. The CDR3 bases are TGCGCCAGCAGTCAATTCTCCGAGGACACCACTGAAGCTTTCTTT.

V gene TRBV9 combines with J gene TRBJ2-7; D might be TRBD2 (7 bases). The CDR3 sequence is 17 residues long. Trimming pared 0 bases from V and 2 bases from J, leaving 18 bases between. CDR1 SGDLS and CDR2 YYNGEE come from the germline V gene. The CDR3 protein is CASSVGLGLGGTYEQYF. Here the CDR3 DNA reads TGTGCCAGCAGCGTAGGTCTAGGACTAGGGGGAACCTACGAGCAGTACTTC.

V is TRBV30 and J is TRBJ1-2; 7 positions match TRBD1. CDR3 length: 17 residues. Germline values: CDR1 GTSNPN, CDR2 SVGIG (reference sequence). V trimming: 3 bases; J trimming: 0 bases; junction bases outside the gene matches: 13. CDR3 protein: CAWRIHAGGTSNYGYTF. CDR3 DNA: TGTGCCTGGAGGATCCATGCAGGGGGAACGTCTAACTATGGCTACACCTTC.

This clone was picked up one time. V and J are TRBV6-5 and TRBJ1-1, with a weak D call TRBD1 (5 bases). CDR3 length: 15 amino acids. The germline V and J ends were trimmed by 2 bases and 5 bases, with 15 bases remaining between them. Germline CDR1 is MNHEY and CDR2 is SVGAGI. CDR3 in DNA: TGTGCCAGCAGTTACGGCTTTTGGGGCGGTACTGAAGCTTTCTTT. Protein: CASSYGFWGGTEAFF.

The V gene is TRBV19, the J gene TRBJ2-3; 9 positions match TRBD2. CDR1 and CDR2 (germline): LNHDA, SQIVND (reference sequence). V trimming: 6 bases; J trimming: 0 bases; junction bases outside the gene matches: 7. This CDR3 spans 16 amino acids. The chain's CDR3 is CASSPLAGQSTDTQYF. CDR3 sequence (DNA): TGTGCCAGTAGCCCCCTAGCGGGGCAGAGCACAGATACGCAGTATTTT. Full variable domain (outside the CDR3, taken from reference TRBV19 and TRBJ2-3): DGGITQSPKYLFRKEGQNVTLSCEQNLNHDAMYWYRQDPGQGLRLIYYSQIVNDFQKGDIAEGYSVSREKKESFPLTVTSAQKNPTAFYLCASSPLAGQSTDTQYFGPGTRLTVL.

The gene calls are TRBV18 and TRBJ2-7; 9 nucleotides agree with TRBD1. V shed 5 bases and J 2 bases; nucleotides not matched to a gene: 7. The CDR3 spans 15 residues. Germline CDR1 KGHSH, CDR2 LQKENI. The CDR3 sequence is CASSAQGARTYEQYF. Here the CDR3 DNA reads TGTGCCAGCTCAGCACAGGGGGCGCGGACCTACGAGCAGTACTTC.

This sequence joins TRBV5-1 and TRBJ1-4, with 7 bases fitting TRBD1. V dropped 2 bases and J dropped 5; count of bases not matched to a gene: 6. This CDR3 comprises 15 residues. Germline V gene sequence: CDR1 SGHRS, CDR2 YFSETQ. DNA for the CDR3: TGCGCCAGCAGCTTTTCCGGGACAGAAAATGAAAAACTGTTTTTT. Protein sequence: CASSFSGTENEKLFF.

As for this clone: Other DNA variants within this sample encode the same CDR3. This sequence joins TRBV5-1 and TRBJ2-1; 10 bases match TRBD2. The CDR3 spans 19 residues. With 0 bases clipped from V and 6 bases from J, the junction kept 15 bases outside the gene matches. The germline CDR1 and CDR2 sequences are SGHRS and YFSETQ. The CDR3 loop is CASSLEWADASGGGNEQFF. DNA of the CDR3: TGCGCCAGCAGCTTGGAGTGGGCTGATGCTAGCGGGGGTGGCAATGAGCAGTTCTTC.

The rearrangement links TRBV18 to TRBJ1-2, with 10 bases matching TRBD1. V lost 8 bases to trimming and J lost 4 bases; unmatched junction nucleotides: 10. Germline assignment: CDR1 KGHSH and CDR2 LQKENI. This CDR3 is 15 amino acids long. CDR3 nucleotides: TGTGCCAGCGCCTTCTCCGGGACAGGGGCCTATGGCTACACCTTC. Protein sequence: CASAFSGTGAYGYTF.

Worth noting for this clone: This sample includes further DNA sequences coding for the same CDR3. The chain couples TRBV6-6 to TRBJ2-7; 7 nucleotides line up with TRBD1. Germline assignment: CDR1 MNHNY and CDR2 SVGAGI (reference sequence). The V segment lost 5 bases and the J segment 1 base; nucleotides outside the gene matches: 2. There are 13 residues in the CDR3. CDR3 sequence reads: CASSPGGSYEQYF. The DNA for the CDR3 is TGTGCCAGCAGTCCAGGGGGTTCCTACGAGCAGTACTTC.